This T cell receptor beta chain was obtained from a study of T-cell memory formation after mild COVID-19. TCRdb called the 5' RACE reads again in MiXCR, with one record for every CDR3 protein. The repertoire holds 450,000 or so distinct CDR3 sequences, with around 18% as singletons. This clonotype was observed a few times. V was pared by 4 bases and J by 4 bases, with 7 bases between. The CDR3 has 12 amino acids. Sequencing input: PBMCs or a T cell subset sorted from them (not recorded which). This TCR was recovered from an adult woman who had mild COVID-19 (a few samples of this study predate the infection). Cell type and time point are not known. The chain employs TRBV12-3 or TRBV12-4 and TRBJ1-2; D ambiguous. The CDR3 DNA follows: TGTGCCAGCAGTTCTATTGTCTATGGCTACACCTTC. Translating gives CASSSIVYGYTF.